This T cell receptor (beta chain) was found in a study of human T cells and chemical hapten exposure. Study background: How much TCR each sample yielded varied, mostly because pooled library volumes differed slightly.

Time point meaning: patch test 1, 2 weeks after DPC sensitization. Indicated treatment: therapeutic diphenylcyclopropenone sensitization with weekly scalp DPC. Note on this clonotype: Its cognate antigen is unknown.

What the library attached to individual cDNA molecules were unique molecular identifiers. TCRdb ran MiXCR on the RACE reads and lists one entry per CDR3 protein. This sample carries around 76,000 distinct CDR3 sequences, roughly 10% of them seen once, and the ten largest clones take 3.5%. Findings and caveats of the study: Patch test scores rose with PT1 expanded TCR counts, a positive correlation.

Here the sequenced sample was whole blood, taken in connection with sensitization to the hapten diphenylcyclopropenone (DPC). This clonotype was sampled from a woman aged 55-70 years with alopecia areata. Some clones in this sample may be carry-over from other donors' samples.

The CDR3 loop reads CASSLSYGPSTDTQYF. CDR3 in DNA: TGTGCCAGCAGCTTATCTTACGGCCCTAGCACAGATACGCAGTATTTT. The gene calls are TRBV7-6 and TRBJ2-3; no clear D gene. V was clipped by 2 bases and J by 0 bases, with 12 bases between them. The CDR3 is made up of 16 amino acids. The V gene's germline CDR1 is SGHVS and CDR2 FNYEAQ.